This entry concerns a single T cell receptor (beta chain). The record originates from a study of shared clonotypes between healthy human individuals. The junction had 11 bases not matched to a gene; V was cut back by 5 bases and J by 4 bases. Germline loops: CDR1 MNHEY, CDR2 SMNVEV (reference sequence). The CDR3 extends over 15 amino acids. Data came from immunoSEQ multiplex PCR; TCRdb stores just in-frame clones and leaves some out. The sample holds over 850,000 clones, around 78% seen once. The source is a man aged 18 to 29 in good health. Some clones in this sample may be carry-over from other donors' samples. Sequencing input: memory CD4+ T cells from PBMCs. The subset: CD45RA-negative fraction. This chain uses TRBV27 with TRBJ2-7; 7 bases map to TRBD2. CDR3 residues: CASSLGLGLIYEQYF. The CDR3 nucleotides read TGTGCCAGCAGTCTCGGACTAGGCCTTATATACGAGCAGTACTTC.